This T cell receptor (beta chain) was recorded in a study of blood T cells in healthy people across ages (dated by TCRdb to about 2015). Notes on the research overall: In model experiments, roughly one uniquely barcoded TCR beta cDNA molecule per two T cells was captured by template switching. The study measured age-related changes in TCR beta repertoire diversity using deep sequencing normalized with unique cDNA molecular identifiers. Donors of different ages were randomly distributed across sequencing lanes to avoid experimental bias. Four age groups were formed from the donors: young (average about 16 years), middle-aged (approximately 40), aged (around 68) and long-lived (roughly 81). Two additional independent replicas of 1 million unique cDNA reads from the same blood draw were analyzed for two donors (one aged 18 to 29 and one aged 80 or older). Summary of the overall study and its limitations: A strong correlation was found between observed TCR beta diversity and the percentage of naive T cells measured by flow cytometry. Total diversity estimates from one million sequenced T cells were considered lower bounds and underestimates. The long-lived group showed more naive CD4+ T cells, fewer expanded clones and increased TCR diversity than the aged group, suggesting age selection. Conclusive comparison of naive and antigen-experienced compartments was prevented by the profiling of bulk unsorted PBMCs. Because the CMV infection status of the donors was unknown, age-related changes in expanded clonotypes may potentially have been confounded. Observed TCR beta diversity per million T cells fell roughly linearly with age, and a significant reduction was already apparent by age roughly 40.

To note about this clonotype: Its antigen target is currently unknown. Base qualities are not at hand, and no much larger clone is one base apart.

The library was produced with 5' RACE. The instrument given in TCRdb is Illumina HiSeq 2500. A second about 7 to 11 cycle PCR used a sample-barcoded 5' primer and a J-beta primer mix. A unique molecular identifier was introduced onto each TCR beta cDNA molecule by a template-switch 5' adaptor carrying 12 random nucleotides. At least 2.5 million CDR3-containing paired-end reads were obtained from each sample. The Mint cDNA synthesis kit, primed by a TRBC-specific oligonucleotide, was used to synthesize first-strand cDNA from all RNA. All cDNA was treated with uracil-DNA glycosylase and then went through a first 18-cycle PCR with the universal primers M1SS and BC2_uni_R. The published analysis was carried out like this. For normalization, 1 million high-quality reads were randomly selected from each sample, with every read carrying a distinct molecular identifier. Reads with shared molecular identifiers were discarded instead of being binned into consensus sequences. MiTCR, set to a Q25 quality threshold and the strictest error-elimination algorithm, was used for CDR3 identification, clonotype clustering and error correction. Lower-bound total TCR beta diversity was estimated with a nonparametric unseen species model using Euler transformation. The raw public data were reprocessed by TCRdb itself: fastp quality trimming at Q25, MiXCR clonotype calling, in-frame beta chains only. A single entry per CDR3 protein holds the most common genes and DNA from its merged rows. These V and J calls originate from TCRdb's pipeline instead of the authors' own analysis. The sample records 550,000 to 750,000 distinct CDR3 sequences, about 21% of which are singletons. 3% to 4% of the sample is taken by the ten largest.

The donors were 40 or so Caucasian individuals from Russia, aged 6 to 90 years, who were systemically healthy. Each donor gave 8 to 10 milliliters of peripheral blood, drawn into EDTA-treated Vacutainer tubes. PBMCs were isolated by Ficoll-Paque density-gradient centrifugation, with at least 6.5 million obtained per sample. Total RNA was extracted from PBMCs with Trizol reagent, with at least 5.5 micrograms obtained per sample. For every donor, flow cytometry on a PBMC aliquot measured the percentage of naive CD45RAhigh/CD27high T cells. From its cysteine to its phenylalanine, the CDR3 spans 18 amino acids. Of the read, only the CDR3 DNA is kept; its 54 bases are in frame from base 1. CDR1 KGHDR and CDR2 SFDVKD were looked up in the germline V gene. The V end gives up 0 bases and the J end 2 bases, leaving 5 bases in the junction not matched to a gene.

The sample comprised blood. The chain is made from TRBV24-1 and TRBJ2-1; 11 bases in the junction line up with TRBD2. The source is a man between 65 and 85 years old in good health. The bases are TGTGCCACCAGTGATTTGCCCTTACTAGCGGGAGCCTACAATGAGCAGTTCTTC. This yields the protein CATSDLPLLAGAYNEQFF.